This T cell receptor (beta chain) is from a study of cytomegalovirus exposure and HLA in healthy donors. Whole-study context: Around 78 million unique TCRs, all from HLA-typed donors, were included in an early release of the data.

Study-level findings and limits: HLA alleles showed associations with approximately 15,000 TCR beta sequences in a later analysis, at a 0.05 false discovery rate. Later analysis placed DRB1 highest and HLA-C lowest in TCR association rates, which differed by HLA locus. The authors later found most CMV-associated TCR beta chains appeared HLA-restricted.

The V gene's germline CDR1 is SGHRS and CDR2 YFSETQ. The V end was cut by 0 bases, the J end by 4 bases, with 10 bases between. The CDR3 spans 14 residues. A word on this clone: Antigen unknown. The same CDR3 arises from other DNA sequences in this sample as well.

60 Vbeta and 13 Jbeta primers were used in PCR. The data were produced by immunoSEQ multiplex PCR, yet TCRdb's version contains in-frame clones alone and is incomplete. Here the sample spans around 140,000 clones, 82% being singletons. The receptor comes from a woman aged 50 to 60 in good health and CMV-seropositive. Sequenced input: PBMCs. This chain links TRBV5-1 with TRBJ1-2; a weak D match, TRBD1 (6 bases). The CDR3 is CASSLGQGSYGYTF. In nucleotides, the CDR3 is TGCGCCAGCAGCTTGGGGCAGGGGAGCTATGGCTACACCTTC.